This T cell receptor beta chain derives from a study of T cells after yellow fever vaccination. Study-wide background: Low-cell-number fractions were prepared with SMART-Seq v4 Ultra Low Input. Findings and limits, study-wide: At less than 97% for CD4 and about 87% for CD8, most primary-vaccination clones showed up again after the booster.

About this clonotype itself: Its matching antigen is unknown.

MiXCR was run by TCRdb on the 5' RACE reads, yielding one entry per CDR3 protein. The table includes just under 600,000 distinct CDR3 sequences, about 14% detected once. V dropped 5 bases and J dropped 9; count of bases not matched to a gene: 16. The CDR3 length is 15 residues. Germline CDR1 is SGHTA and CDR2 is FQGNSA. Sequencing was performed on PBMCs, taken on the day of the yellow fever booster vaccination. The chain is built from TRBV7-2 and TRBJ2-7; 7 bases line up with TRBD2. The origin of this receptor is a man younger than 45 who received the YFV17D yellow fever vaccine. CDR3 nucleotide sequence: TGTGCCAGCAGCCAAAATTGGGTAGCGGGCACTGCGCAGTACTTC. Amino acids: CASSQNWVAGTAQYF.